Below, 15 T cell receptor beta chains from the same sample are listed, as sequenced in a study of T cells in Graves' hyperthyroidism and ophthalmopathy. Amplified regions were TCR beta CDR3 sequences from RNA transcripts. RT-PCR in the first round (using the HTBI primer set) targeted the TCR CDR3. MiXCR, applied by TCRdb to the multiplex PCR reads, yields one record per CDR3 protein. The sample consists of 330,000 or so distinct CDR3 sequences, roughly 18% of them appearing once. The material sequenced was blood. The source is a woman aged 35 to 49 with Graves' ophthalmopathy.

The chain couples TRBV7-3 to TRBJ2-7; D call uncertain. This CDR3 contains 14 residues. Germline CDR1 reads SGHTA; CDR2 reads FQGTGA. V dropped 5 bases and J dropped 3 bases, with 14 bases sitting between them. The chain's CDR3 is CASSPRPPLYEQYF. CDR3 DNA: TGTGCCAGCAGCCCTAGGCCTCCACTCTACGAGCAGTACTTC.

This clonotype was counted many times. The chain has TRBV19 and TRBJ1-3; D may be TRBD1 (6 bases). V was pared by 9 bases and J by 1 base, with 13 bases between. CDR3 length: 14 residues. The germline V gene has CDR1 LNHDA and CDR2 SQIVND (reference sequence). The CDR3 loop is CASRPGHSGNTIYF. The CDR3 bases are TGTGCCAGCCGACCGGGACATTCTGGAAACACCATATATTTT.

J is TRBJ2-2 and V is TRBV7-9, with D possibly TRBD1 on 6 matching bases. Between the trimmed V and J ends, which lost 3 bases and 5 bases, there was a span of 13 bases. Germline-derived CDR1 and CDR2 are SEHNR and FQNEAQ (reference sequence). This CDR3 has 15 amino acids. As DNA, the CDR3 is TGTGCCAGCAGCTTTAATACAGGGCGGACCGGGGAGCTGTTTTTT. It translates to CASSFNTGRTGELFF.

This clonotype was seen ten or more times. The chain links TRBV2 to TRBJ1-5; no clear D. The CDR3 is made up of 13 amino acids. V lost 2 bases, J lost 4 bases, and 6 bases lay in between. The germline V gene has CDR1 SNHLY and CDR2 FYNNEI. The CDR3 bases are TGTGCCAGCAGTGAATTCAGTAATCAGCCCCAGCATTTT. Translated: CASSEFSNQPQHF.

This clonotype was found many times. The chain couples TRBV11-2 to TRBJ2-3; a weak D match, TRBD2 (6 bases). Germline lookup yields CDR1 SGHAT and CDR2 FQNNGV. CDR3 length equals 13 residues. The V end was cut by 5 bases, the J end by 4 bases, with 10 bases between. The CDR3 sequence: CASSARLADTQYF. The DNA of the CDR3 is TGTGCCAGCAGCGCGCGACTAGCAGATACGCAGTATTTT. The full variable domain, rest sourced from reference TRBV11-2 and TRBJ2-3, is EAGVAQSPRYKIIEKRQSVAFWCNPISGHATLYWYQQILGQGPKLLIQFQNNGVVDDSQLPKDRFSAERLKGVDSTLKIQPAKLEDSAVYLCASSARLADTQYFGPGTRLTVL.

This clonotype was picked up many times. The chain has TRBV6-5 and TRBJ1-5, with D uncertain. Germline lookup yields CDR1 MNHEY and CDR2 SVGAGI. There are 15 residues in the CDR3. V was clipped by 4 bases and J by 0 bases, with 10 bases between them. The CDR3 bases are TGTGCCAGCAGTTTCACAAAGAATAGCAATCAGCCCCAGCATTTT. It yields the protein CASSFTKNSNQPQHF.

This clonotype was detected ten times or more. CDR3 nucleotides: TGTGCCACCAGTGATTCTGGCGAGGGTGAAGTCCAAGAGACCCAGTACTTC. Its protein product is CATSDSGEGEVQETQYF. V and J are TRBV24-1 and TRBJ2-5; perhaps TRBD2 as D (5 bases). The CDR3 has 17 residues. Trimming cost V 2 bases and J 1 base, with 16 bases left between them. Germline assignment: CDR1 KGHDR and CDR2 SFDVKD.

At least ten counts were recorded for this clonotype. The J gene is TRBJ2-2, the V gene TRBV6-5, with TRBD1 identical over 10 bases. Germline CDR1 MNHEY, CDR2 SVGAGI. The ends lost 7 bases at V and 4 bases at J; junction bases unmatched: 6. The CDR3 totals 15 residues. Written as DNA, the CDR3 is TGTGCCAGCACCAGGGGACAGGGGCCCACCGGGGAGCTGTTTTTT. Protein product: CASTRGQGPTGELFF.

Notes on this clonotype: Being one base from a much bigger clone, this may be a read error. This sequence joins TRBV28 and TRBJ2-7; TRBD1 or TRBD2 may be the D gene (6 bases each). Germline CDR1 MDHEN, CDR2 SYDVKM. CDR3 length: 15 amino acids. V lost 3 bases and J lost 5, with 17 bases in between. The CDR3 region has the DNA TGTGCCAGCAGTTTCGGGGGCCGGGGCAGGGACGAGCAGTACTTC. The encoded protein is CASSFGGRGRDEQYF.

Ten or more counts support this clonotype. J is TRBJ1-1 and V is TRBV4-2, with TRBD1 matching 8 bases. CDR3 size: 15 residues. The germline V gene encodes CDR1 LGHNA and CDR2 YNFKEQ. V dropped 3 bases and J dropped 11; count of bases not matched to a gene: 14. CDR3 bases: TGTGCCAGCAGCCATTCGACAGGGGCCGCCTCTGGTGCTTTCTTT. Its protein is CASSHSTGAASGAFF.

In this sample, this clonotype turned up many times. The chain employs TRBV28 and TRBJ1-5, with D unclear. Germline V CDR1 and CDR2: MDHEN, SYDVKM. The CDR3 is made up of 12 amino acids. V lost 7 bases and J lost 8, with 12 bases in between. The CDR3 coding sequence is TGTGCCAGCAAGGAAGGGATCAAGCCCCAGCATTTT. Its protein is CASKEGIKPQHF.

This clonotype was recorded at least ten times. The V call is TRBV30, the J call TRBJ1-1; D unresolved. The germline gives CDR1 GTSNPN, CDR2 SVGIG (reference sequence). Deletions cut 2 bases from V and 1 base from J, with 8 bases between. This CDR3 region has 13 residues. The CDR3 bases are TGTGCCTGGAGTAAGCAAGCGAACACTGAAGCTTTCTTT. Translated: CAWSKQANTEAFF.

This clonotype was counted at least ten times. The V and J genes are TRBV18 and TRBJ2-5; D remains ambiguous. Trimming cost V 3 bases and J 6 bases, with 8 bases left between them. Per the germline V gene, CDR1 is KGHSH and CDR2 is LQKENI. The CDR3 covers 12 residues. CDR3 DNA: TGTGCCAGCTCACCGGAAGAAAAGACCCAGTACTTC. Amino acid sequence: CASSPEEKTQYF.

This clonotype was counted ten times or more. This chain uses TRBV12-3 or TRBV12-4 with TRBJ1-1, with D uncertain. The CDR3 is 13 amino acids. V was trimmed by 3 bases and J by 9 bases, leaving 14 bases between them. CDR3 sequence (DNA): TGTGCCAGCAGTTTGCGGGAGCAATCAAAAGCTTTCTTT. This codes for CASSLREQSKAFF.

This clonotype turned up a few times. The chain combines TRBV18 with TRBJ1-1; the match to TRBD1 covers 9 bases. The V segment lost 5 bases and the J segment 5 bases; nucleotides outside the gene matches: 6. The CDR3 contains 14 residues. Germline V gene data show CDR1 as KGHSH and CDR2 as LQKENI. This chain's CDR3 is CASSSNRGQTEAFF. The CDR3 DNA sequence: TGTGCCAGCTCATCGAACAGGGGGCAAACTGAAGCTTTCTTT.